One sample yielded the 29 T cell receptor beta chains listed below, sequenced in a study of blood T cell repertoires in COVID-19. Some clones are missing from TCRdb's copy, which holds only in-frame ones; the method was immunoSEQ multiplex PCR. Of around 250,000 clones listed, about four fifths are singletons. The specimen sequenced was peripheral blood. The receptor source for this set is a man aged 25 to 40 who had recovered from COVID-19.

The CDR3 loop reads CASSLEPPNAQYF. The CDR3 DNA sequence: TGTGCCAGCAGCTTAGAACCCCCTAATGCCCAGTACTTC. The chain employs TRBV11-2 and TRBJ2-5, with D hard to call. CDR3 size: 13 residues. Trimming shortened V by 0 bases and J by 9 bases, and 11 bases separated the two germline ends. Germline CDR1 reads SGHAT; CDR2 reads FQNNGV.

The V gene is TRBV27, the J gene TRBJ1-5; TRBD1 might be the D (6 bases). V lost 3 bases and J 7 bases, leaving 16 bases between the germline ends. CDR3 length equals 15 residues. Germline V gene lookup returns CDR1 MNHEY and CDR2 SMNVEV (reference sequence). The CDR3 bases are TGTGCCAGCAGTTTGGGCAGGGGAGGGGAACAGCCCCAGCATTTT. Residues: CASSLGRGGEQPQHF.

The chain uses TRBV18 and TRBJ1-4; 8 nucleotides match TRBD1. The trim removed 3 bases at V and 6 bases at J, leaving 9 bases unmatched. This CDR3 region has 16 residues. Germline CDR1 reads KGHSH; CDR2 reads LQKENI. CDR3 DNA sequence: TGTGCCAGCTCACCGTTGTTCCAGGGGGCTTATGAAAAACTGTTTTTT. It yields the protein CASSPLFQGAYEKLFF. Supplemented by reference TRBV18 and TRBJ1-4, the full variable domain reads NAGVMQNPRHLVRRRGQEARLRCSPMKGHSHVYWYRQLPEEGLKFMVYLQKENIIDESGMPKERFSAEFPKEGPSILRIQQVVRGDSAAYFCASSPLFQGAYEKLFFGSGTQLSVL.

The V gene is TRBV5-1, the J gene TRBJ2-3; the match to TRBD2 covers 11 bases. The CDR3 spans 18 residues. CDR1 is SGHRS, CDR2 YFSETQ, per germline. J was trimmed by 2 bases and V by 0 bases; bases with no gene match: 8. CDR3 residues: CASSLVLAGGPTTDTQYF. The CDR3, as DNA: TGCGCCAGCAGCTTGGTTCTAGCGGGGGGACCAACCACAGATACGCAGTATTTT.

The chain carries TRBV7-9 and TRBJ1-2; D might be TRBD1 (6 bases). Germline loops: CDR1 SEHNR, CDR2 FQNEAQ (reference sequence). V was pared by 4 bases and J by 4 bases, with 10 bases between. CDR3 length: 13 amino acids. In DNA, the CDR3 is TGTGCCAGCAGCTCAAGACAGGTCTATGGCTACACCTTC. Its translation is CASSSRQVYGYTF.

The J gene is TRBJ1-2, the V gene TRBV7-9, with unresolved D. V was pared by 3 bases and J by 6 bases, with 8 bases between. The CDR3 contains 12 residues. Germline V gene data show CDR1 as SEHNR and CDR2 as FQNEAQ (reference sequence). The CDR3 protein is CASSLGDHGYTF. CDR3 sequence (DNA): TGTGCCAGCAGCTTGGGAGACCATGGCTACACCTTC.

This chain connects TRBV7-8 to TRBJ1-5, with a tentative D call TRBD1 (6 bases). The V end was cut by 5 bases, the J end by 7 bases, with 18 bases between. Germline assignment: CDR1 SGHVS and CDR2 FQNEAQ. The CDR3 is 15 residues long. The CDR3 nucleotides read TGTGCCAGCAGCCCAGAGGGGGGGGCCGGGCAGCCCCAGCATTTT. This gives the protein CASSPEGGAGQPQHF.

The chain joins TRBV20-1 to TRBJ1-5; 8 nucleotides match TRBD1. V lost 3 bases to trimming and J lost 9 bases; unmatched junction nucleotides: 7. This CDR3 is built from 13 residues. CDR1 DFQATT and CDR2 SNEGSKA come from the germline V gene (reference sequence). The CDR3 here is CSASRQGTGPQHF. CDR3 coding DNA: TGCAGTGCTAGTAGACAGGGGACCGGGCCCCAGCATTTT.

The rearrangement joins TRBV6-2 or TRBV6-3 to TRBJ2-3, with 8 bases that match TRBD2. There are 16 residues in the CDR3. CDR1 MNHEY and CDR2 SVGEGT come from the germline V gene. The V and J ends lost 6 bases and 5 bases, in that order; junction bases with no gene match: 13. CDR3 in DNA: TGTGCCAGCAGCCTCCCGGGGGGGGGCCATGGAGATACGCAGTATTTT. Translated, it gives CASSLPGGGHGDTQYF.

The chain joins TRBV20-1 to TRBJ2-6; TRBD1 matches 8 bases. Looked up from germline, CDR1 is DFQATT and CDR2 is SNEGSKA (reference sequence). Trimming at V came to 3 bases and at J to 0 bases, leaving 7 bases not matched to a gene. The CDR3 extends over 17 amino acids. The chain's CDR3 is CSASQGAISSGANVLTF. The CDR3 DNA is TGCAGTGCTAGTCAGGGGGCTATAAGCTCTGGGGCCAACGTCCTGACTTTC.

This chain joins TRBV2 and TRBJ2-3; a possible D gene is TRBD2 (6 bases). CDR1 is SNHLY and CDR2 is FYNNEI in the germline V gene. CDR3 length equals 15 residues. The V end was cut by 4 bases, the J end by 4 bases, with 15 bases between. Here the CDR3 DNA reads TGTGCCAGCAGTGTTAACGGGGGAATGGCAGATACGCAGTATTTT. Translating it yields CASSVNGGMADTQYF.

This clone was seen once. J is TRBJ2-7 and V is TRBV5-4, with D uncertain. CDR1 SGHNT and CDR2 YYREEE come from the germline V gene (reference sequence). V was pared by 1 base and J by 0 bases, with 5 bases between. The CDR3 is made up of 13 amino acids. CDR3 sequence reads: CASSLKSSYEQYF. The DNA for the CDR3 is TGTGCCAGCAGCTTGAAGAGCTCCTACGAGCAGTACTTC.

The chain uses TRBV19 and TRBJ2-5, with TRBD1 identical over 7 bases. J was trimmed by 0 bases and V by 4 bases; bases with no gene match: 5. The CDR3 is 15 residues long. Germline assignment: CDR1 LNHDA and CDR2 SQIVND (reference sequence). CDR3 in amino acids: CASSTWDRHQETQYF. The DNA for the CDR3 is TGTGCCAGTAGTACTTGGGACAGACACCAAGAGACCCAGTACTTC.

The count of this clone is one. The rearrangement uses TRBV21-1 and TRBJ2-7; TRBD1 is the table's D call and was not checked against the DNA. TRBV21-1 is deemed a pseudogene. CDR3 length equals 16 residues. CDR3 nucleotide sequence: TGTGCCAGCAGCAAAGTATCGACAGGGGAAACCTACGAGCAGTACGTC. It is translated as CASSKVSTGETYEQYV.

V is TRBV18 and J is TRBJ1-6; D unresolved. CDR3 length: 15 amino acids. CDR1 and CDR2 from the germline V gene are KGHSH and LQKENI. Trimming pared 2 bases from V and 10 bases from J, leaving 15 bases between. CDR3 loop: CASSPGSGFGSPLHF. CDR3 DNA sequence: TGTGCCAGCTCACCAGGTTCAGGCTTTGGCTCACCCCTCCACTTT.

This sequence joins TRBV4-2 and TRBJ2-3; 7 bases align to TRBD2. Germline V gene data show CDR1 as LGHNA and CDR2 as YNFKEQ. The CDR3 sequence is 15 residues long. The trim removed 4 bases at V and 4 bases at J, leaving 8 bases unmatched. CDR3 DNA sequence: TGTGCCAGCAGCCCTCGGTCCAGCGGGGCAGATACGCAGTATTTT. Protein product: CASSPRSSGADTQYF.

The V gene is TRBV27, the J gene TRBJ1-5; possible D gene TRBD1, 6 bases. The CDR3 length is 13 residues. CDR1 is MNHEY and CDR2 is SMNVEV in the germline V gene (reference sequence). With 4 bases removed from V and 11 bases from J, the gap between germline ends came to 15 bases. The CDR3 nucleotides are TGTGCCAGCAGTTGGGGACAAGGTATGGCCCAGCATTTT. This translates into CASSWGQGMAQHF.

The chain links TRBV14 to TRBJ2-1; 14 bases agree with TRBD2. The V and J ends lost 5 bases and 7 bases, in that order; junction bases with no gene match: 4. The V gene's germline CDR1 is SGHDN and CDR2 FVKESK. The CDR3 sequence is 15 residues long. For the CDR3, the DNA is TGTGCCAGCAGCACCGGGACTAGCGGGGGAAATGAGCAGTTCTTC. Amino acid sequence: CASSTGTSGGNEQFF.

The V call is TRBV6-5, the J call TRBJ1-2; possible D gene TRBD1, 6 bases. V gave up 4 bases and J gave up 5 bases, with 14 bases separating them. CDR1 is MNHEY, CDR2 SVGAGI, per germline. This CDR3 comprises 14 residues. CDR3 region: CASSSPRTVYGYTF. CDR3 nucleotide sequence: TGTGCCAGCAGTTCCCCGAGGACAGTTTATGGCTACACCTTC.

V is TRBV5-1 and J is TRBJ1-1; tentative D call: TRBD1 (5 bases). V was cut by 4 bases and J by 0 bases, with 10 bases left in between. The germline CDR1 and CDR2 sequences are SGHRS and YFSETQ. This CDR3 comprises 14 residues. The CDR3 DNA is TGCGCCAGCAGCACGACAGCTATGAACACTGAAGCTTTCTTT. This encodes CASSTTAMNTEAFF. The full variable domain, rest sourced from reference TRBV5-1 and TRBJ1-1, is KAGVTQTPRYLIKTRGQQVTLSCSPISGHRSVSWYQQTPGQGLQFLFEYFSETQRNKGNFPGRFSGRQFSNSRSEMNVSTLELGDSALYLCASSTTAMNTEAFFGQGTRLTVV.

This clone has only a few counts. This chain links TRBV27 with TRBJ1-1; maybe TRBD1 (6 bases). CDR3 length equals 13 residues. Trimming left V 4 bases short and J 5 bases short, with 11 bases between. Per germline, CDR1 MNHEY and CDR2 SMNVEV (reference sequence). CDR3 DNA sequence: TGTGCCAGCAGTTCACAGGGAAGGACTGAAGCTTTCTTT. Its protein is CASSSQGRTEAFF.

The rearrangement links TRBV6-5 to TRBJ1-1; a weak D match, TRBD1 (5 bases). V lost 7 bases and J 1 base, leaving 13 bases between the germline ends. Germline CDR1 is MNHEY and CDR2 is SVGAGI. This CDR3 region has 14 residues. CDR3 in DNA: TGTGCCAGCACCGACGGGGGGGGGAACACTGAAGCTTTCTTT. This sequence encodes CASTDGGGNTEAFF.

The chain links TRBV7-6 to TRBJ2-1; TRBD2 might be the D (7 bases). Trimming left V 3 bases short and J 0 bases short, with 12 bases between. Germline V gene lookup returns CDR1 SGHVS and CDR2 FNYEAQ. The CDR3 is 16 residues long. CDR3 protein: CASSLGGGPSYNEQFF. In nucleotides, the CDR3 is TGTGCCAGCAGCTTGGGCGGGGGCCCCTCCTACAATGAGCAGTTCTTC.

This chain links TRBV6-2 or TRBV6-3 with TRBJ2-1; 16 positions match TRBD2. The germline V gene has CDR1 MNHEY and CDR2 SVGEGT. J lost 6 bases, V lost 7 bases, and 9 bases had no gene match. This CDR3 has 17 amino acids. The CDR3 loop reads CASTPAGLAGGLNEQFF. The CDR3 DNA reads as TGTGCCAGCACCCCGGCGGGACTAGCGGGGGGGCTCAATGAGCAGTTCTTC.

The chain joins TRBV7-3 to TRBJ2-5, with 9 bases fitting TRBD2. The V gene end was trimmed by 2 bases and the J gene end by 11 bases; junction bases not matched to a gene: 12. This CDR3 has 15 amino acids. CDR1 is SGHTA and CDR2 is FQGTGA in the germline V gene. CDR3 nucleotide sequence: TGTGCCAGCAGCTTAGGCCTAGCGGGGCGCCCGGGTCAGTACTTC. Its translation: CASSLGLAGRPGQYF.

This clone has a single count. This chain joins TRBV3-1 (or the pseudogene TRBV3-2) and TRBJ2-3, with D perhaps matching TRBD2 (5 bases). Germline V CDR1 and CDR2: LGHDT, YNNKEL (reference sequence). The CDR3 totals 13 residues. Trimming shortened V by 3 bases and J by 5 bases, and 9 bases separated the two germline ends. CDR3 sequence (DNA): TGTGCCAGCAGCCAGGGAGAGGGAGATACGCAGTATTTT. Translation gives CASSQGEGDTQYF.

CDR3 sequence reads: CASSFGQTNQETQYF. The CDR3 DNA reads as TGTGCCAGCAGTTTTGGACAGACCAACCAAGAGACCCAGTACTTC. The chain combines TRBV7-9 with TRBJ2-5, with a weak D call TRBD1 (6 bases). The CDR3 is made up of 15 amino acids. Germline CDR1 and CDR2: SEHNR and FQNEAQ (reference sequence). Trimming cost V 6 bases and J 0 bases, with 14 bases left between them.

V is TRBV18 and J is TRBJ1-2; 8 bases map to TRBD1. This CDR3 spans 15 amino acids. The J segment lost 5 bases and the V segment lost 4 bases, leaving 9 bases of the junction unmatched. The germline V gene encodes CDR1 KGHSH and CDR2 LQKENI. CDR3 amino acids: CASSLATTGDYGYTF. CDR3 bases: TGTGCCAGCTCACTCGCGACGACAGGGGATTATGGCTACACCTTC.

J is TRBJ1-1 and V is TRBV7-8; TRBD1 is a possible D gene (6 bases). The CDR3 contains 15 residues. The germline V gene has CDR1 SGHVS and CDR2 FQNEAQ. V gave up 6 bases and J gave up 3 bases, with 17 bases separating them. The CDR3, as DNA: TGTGCCAGCAGTTTCACAGGGTACGGGGACACTGAAGCTTTCTTT. It is translated as CASSFTGYGDTEAFF.